This is a list of T cell receptor beta chains from one sample in a study of blood T cell repertoires in COVID-19. The method was immunoSEQ multiplex PCR; TCRdb's version includes in-frame clones alone and lacks a portion of them. The sample contains tens of thousands of clones, under 95% of which appear only once. Source material: peripheral blood. These receptors were collected from a human donor with active COVID-19. The donor label of this sample is uncertain. CDR3s include the opening cysteine and the closing phenylalanine or tryptophan. D genes are given only for firm matches. Clone size is given for some rows only: seen once, a few or many times, or a class if the clone is expanded.

clone_size d_call j_call v_call cdr3_aa cdr3_nt
- - TRBJ1-3 TRBV3-1/TRBV3-2 CASSRHIPGISGNTIYF TGTGCCAGCAGCCGGCACATTCCAGGGATCTCTGGAAACACCATATATTTT
- - TRBJ1-2 TRBV4-1 CASSQRQVANYGYTF TGCGCCAGCAGCCAAAGACAGGTAGCTAACTATGGCTACACCTTC
- - TRBJ1-3 TRBV18 CASSARQKSYSGNTIYF TGTGCCAGCTCAGCCCGACAGAAATCCTATTCTGGAAACACCATATATTTT
once TRBD1 TRBJ1-5 TRBV3-1/TRBV3-2 CASRTLTGEWSNQPQHF TGTGCCAGCAGGACCTTGACAGGGGAGTGGAGCAATCAGCCCCAGCATTTT
few TRBD1 TRBJ2-7 TRBV10-1 CASCPGTGVHEQYF TGCGCCAGCTGTCCCGGGACAGGGGTCCACGAGCAGTACTTC
- - TRBJ1-2 TRBV3-1/TRBV3-2 CASSQITGTGYTF TGTGCCAGCAGCCAGATTACAGGGACTGGCTACACCTTC
- TRBD1 TRBJ1-2 TRBV14 CASSRSTGGDGYTF TGTGCCAGCAGCCGATCGACAGGGGGGGACGGCTACACCTTC
- TRBD1 TRBJ2-7 TRBV6-2/TRBV6-3 CASSTSGQPYEQYF TGTGCCAGCAGTACCTCGGGACAGCCCTACGAGCAGTACTTC
- - TRBJ2-4 TRBV11-1 CASSRLNGAKNIQYF TGTGCCAGCAGCCGACTTAATGGTGCCAAAAACATTCAGTACTTC
- - TRBJ2-7 TRBV9 CASSVRSGISYEQYF TGTGCCAGCAGCGTACGGTCGGGGATCTCCTACGAGCAGTACTTC
- - TRBJ1-2 TRBV12-3/TRBV12-4 CASSFEGNGYTF TGTGCCAGCAGTTTTGAGGGAAACGGCTACACCTTC
- TRBD2 TRBJ2-5 TRBV7-9 CASSSRLAGQETQYF TGTGCCAGCAGCTCCAGACTAGCGGGGCAAGAGACCCAGTACTTC
once TRBD2 TRBJ2-1 TRBV5-1 CASSPGGLYNEQFF TGCGCCAGCAGTCCGGGGGGGCTCTACAATGAGCAGTTCTTC
- - TRBJ1-5 TRBV6-1 CASSEYGAHQPQHF TGTGCCAGCAGTGAATATGGGGCCCATCAGCCCCAGCATTTT
- - TRBJ1-5 TRBV29-1 CSVANSRDLYQPQHF TGCAGCGTTGCCAATTCGAGGGATCTCTATCAGCCCCAGCATTTT
- - TRBJ1-4 TRBV5-1 CASSLSTPANEKLFF TGCGCCAGCAGCTTGAGTACACCCGCTAATGAAAAACTGTTTTTT
- TRBD1 TRBJ2-5 TRBV7-2 CASSSGQIQETQYF TGTGCCAGCAGCTCGGGACAGATCCAAGAGACCCAGTACTTC
- TRBD2 TRBJ2-2 TRBV6-6 CASSPSGGGELFF TGTGCCAGCAGCCCCTCGGGGGGCGGGGAGCTGTTTTTT
- - TRBJ2-3 TRBV11-2 CASSLDGLNRRTTDTQYF TGTGCCAGCAGCTTAGACGGGTTGAATCGACGAACCACAGATACGCAGTATTTT
- - TRBJ2-7 TRBV28 CASIPTRDTHYEQYF TGTGCCAGCATACCAACCCGGGACACCCACTACGAGCAGTACTTC
- - TRBJ1-1 TRBV6-2/TRBV6-3 CASSYSAFEGNTEAFF TGTGCCAGCAGTTACTCGGCCTTCGAGGGGAACACTGAAGCTTTCTTT
- - TRBJ1-1 TRBV28 CASSHGRANTEAFF TGTGCCAGCAGTCACGGCAGGGCGAACACTGAAGCTTTCTTT
- - TRBJ1-5 TRBV19 CASSIERQPQHF TGTGCCAGTAGTATAGAGCGCCAGCCCCAGCATTTT
- TRBD1 TRBJ1-5 TRBV7-9 CASSRGTGGNQPQHF TGTGCCAGCAGCCGAGGGACAGGGGGGAATCAGCCCCAGCATTTT
once - TRBJ2-3 TRBV7-8 CASSGFRGDTQYF TGTGCCAGCAGTGGTTTTAGGGGAGATACGCAGTATTTT
- - TRBJ1-1 TRBV5-6 CASKIAGEHEAFF TGTGCCAGCAAGATAGCCGGGGAACACGAAGCTTTCTTT
- TRBD2 TRBJ2-3 TRBV7-3 CASSTSLGLAGGKSTDTQYF TGTGCCAGCAGCACCTCCTTGGGACTAGCGGGGGGGAAAAGCACAGATACGCAGTATTTT
- - TRBJ2-2 TRBV10-3 CAISDQGSNTGELFF TGTGCCATCAGTGATCAGGGATCGAACACCGGGGAGCTGTTTTTT
- TRBD1 TRBJ2-7 TRBV7-9 CASSPGTGYYEQYF TGTGCCAGCAGCCCCGGGACAGGGTACTACGAGCAGTACTTC
- TRBD2 TRBJ2-1 TRBV7-3 CASSLIAGSPPYNEQFF TGTGCCAGCAGCTTAATAGCGGGGTCACCCCCCTACAATGAGCAGTTCTTC
- TRBD2 TRBJ2-1 TRBV9 CARLSGAGLASCGQFF TGTGCCAGACTTTCGGGAGCTGGACTAGCATCATGTGGGCAGTTCTTC
- - TRBJ2-1 TRBV5-1 CASSPEAAGLGEQFF TGCGCCAGCAGCCCGGAAGCGGCGGGTTTGGGTGAGCAGTTCTTC
once TRBD1 TRBJ1-2 TRBV19 CASSIGTGVLNYGYTF TGTGCCAGTAGTATCGGGACAGGGGTTCTCAACTATGGCTACACCTTC
- - TRBJ1-2 TRBV27 CASNPSVSSGQIYGYTF TGTGCCAGCAACCCTTCGGTTTCTTCGGGACAAATCTATGGCTACACCTTC
- - TRBJ1-4 TRBV6-5 CASSSPGTPTNEKLFF TGTGCCAGCAGTTCTCCGGGGACTCCAACTAATGAAAAACTGTTTTTT
- - TRBJ1-1 TRBV6-1 CASSDSGWYRLEAFF TGTGCCAGCAGTGATTCTGGTTGGTACCGACTTGAAGCTTTCTTT
- TRBD1 TRBJ1-2 TRBV18 CASSPTGSPDGYTF TGTGCCAGCTCGCCGACAGGGAGCCCCGATGGCTACACCTTC
- TRBD2 TRBJ2-5 TRBV3-1/TRBV3-2 CASSQTSGGAVTQYF TGTGCCAGCAGTCAGACTAGCGGGGGGGCCGTGACCCAGTACTTC
- TRBD1 TRBJ1-5 TRBV2 CASTKRDRGGQPQHF TGTGCCAGCACCAAAAGGGACAGGGGAGGTCAGCCCCAGCATTTT
- - TRBJ1-1 TRBV12-5 CASGPLVVAEAFF TGTGCTAGTGGTCCGCTAGTGGTGGCTGAAGCTTTCTTT
once - TRBJ2-1 TRBV9 CASSVGWESSYNEQFF TGTGCCAGCAGCGTAGGTTGGGAGAGCTCCTACAATGAGCAGTTCTTC
- TRBD1 TRBJ2-7 TRBV4-1 CASSRSSKEDRVRYEQYF TGCGCCAGCAGCCGCTCATCCAAGGAGGACAGGGTACGGTACGAGCAGTACTTC
- TRBD2 TRBJ2-5 TRBV9 CASSVGTSGGEQETQYF TGTGCCAGCAGCGTAGGGACTAGCGGGGGGGAGCAAGAGACCCAGTACTTC
- TRBD1 TRBJ1-4 TRBV7-9 CASSSSDRKPSTNEKLFF TGTGCCAGCAGCTCATCGGACAGGAAACCTTCAACTAATGAAAAACTGTTTTTT
- TRBD1 TRBJ1-1 TRBV5-6 CASSQGVGTEAFF TGTGCCAGCAGCCAGGGGGTTGGCACTGAAGCTTTCTTT